This T cell receptor (beta chain) was observed in a study of shared clonotypes between healthy human individuals. It was approximately 280 ng DNA, about 30,000 T cell genomes, that went into each replicate PCR of unsorted PBMC. Generated by immunoSEQ multiplex PCR, the TCRdb table keeps only in-frame clones and is missing some. In the table there are about half a million clones, 79% of which are singletons. Donors comprised healthy HIV-negative adults lacking recent acute infections or vaccinations. Samples left unsorted employed around 92 million PBMCs for genomic DNA. V lost 4 bases and J lost 1; bases outside the gene matches: 3. CDR3 length: 17 amino acids. CDR1 and CDR2 (germline): SGHTA, FQGTGA.

Sequences were obtained from PBMCs. The rearrangement joins TRBV7-3 to TRBJ2-5, with 16 nucleotides matching TRBD2. The receptor was derived from a woman in her 40s in good health. Some clones in this sample may be carry-over from other donors' samples. Here the CDR3 DNA reads TGTGCCAGCAGCTCGGGACTAGCGGGAGGGGTCCAAGAGACCCAGTACTTC. Translated: CASSSGLAGGVQETQYF.